Listed below are T cell receptor beta chains from one sample, sequenced in a study of OX40 agonist ivuxolimab in advanced cancers. Assay: immunoSEQ multiplex PCR; the TCRdb copy retains only in-frame clones and omits some. Here the sample spans tens of thousands of clones, approximately 89% being singletons. Material: CD4+ or CD8+ T cells sorted from blood, obtained in a trial of the OX40 agonist ivuxolimab. The receptors come from an adult with an advanced solid tumor such as melanoma, head and neck, liver or kidney cancer. Each CDR3 is given without its conserved first and last residue. The size entry is marked missing in some rows and otherwise reads once, few, many or a size class.

j_gene | abundance | v_gene | CDR3aa
TRBJ1-2 | - | TRBV30 | AWELRDRVHYGYT
TRBJ2-5 | - | TRBV30 | AWEVTGAFQETQY
TRBJ1-1 | once | TRBV2 | ASREIVAEAF
TRBJ2-7 | - | TRBV10-1 | ASSESGGEQY
TRBJ1-2 | - | TRBV18 | ASSPDKNYGYT
TRBJ2-7 | - | TRBV11-2 | ASSSLAANSYEQY
TRBJ2-1 | - | TRBV11-2 | ASSSRPLAGGYNEQF
TRBJ1-1 | - | TRBV30 | AWSQPNTEAF
TRBJ2-1 | once | TRBV7-6 | ASRPRLAGGPGYNEQF
TRBJ2-6 | - | TRBV11-2 | ASSLAGAHLGVLT
TRBJ1-5 | - | TRBV5-5 | ASSSLASLGDQPQH
TRBJ2-1 | - | TRBV7-7 | ASSLGTGNEQF
TRBJ2-3 | - | TRBV10-3 | AISESSGGATTDTQY
TRBJ1-3 | once | TRBV6-5 | ASSYGSRNTIY
TRBJ2-5 | - | TRBV5-1 | ASSPSGQETQY
TRBJ2-1 | - | TRBV7-8 | ASSLDSVLSGEQF
TRBJ2-1 | - | TRBV9 | ASSVCRRNEQF
TRBJ1-6 | - | TRBV7-2 | ASSLEVSPLH
TRBJ2-3 | - | TRBV30 | AWSKVSHADTQY
TRBJ2-1 | once | TRBV11-2 | ASSLQGTSGGRYNEQF
TRBJ2-5 | once | TRBV5-1 | ASSFNYETQY
TRBJ1-3 | - | TRBV27 | ASSFDSGNTIY
TRBJ2-7 | few | TRBV27 | ASSLDNYEQY
TRBJ1-1 | - | TRBV5-1 | ASSFQGEGNTEAF
TRBJ1-1 | - | TRBV6-6 | ASSYLINTEAF
TRBJ1-6 | - | TRBV18 | ASSRLQGKDSPLH
TRBJ2-7 | - | TRBV5-1 | ASSRESGGGYEQY
TRBJ1-2 | - | TRBV25-1 | ASSEMTPPGGYT
TRBJ2-7 | - | TRBV11-2 | ASSKTSGSSYEQY
TRBJ2-7 | - | TRBV7-9 | ASTGTAYEQY
TRBJ1-6 | - | TRBV4-1 | ASSQLDTANSPLH
TRBJ1-4 | - | TRBV5-4 | ASRRRGTNEKLF
TRBJ2-7 | once | TRBV5-4 | ASSLRSGQGPYEQY
TRBJ1-1 | - | TRBV6-1 | ASSEAPFA
TRBJ1-1 | - | TRBV18 | ASTRDAATEAF
TRBJ2-5 | - | TRBV5-4 | ASSQDRGLETQY
TRBJ2-7 | - | TRBV5-4 | ASGSIGTSNEQY
TRBJ2-7 | - | TRBV6-5 | ASSYTGGEIYEQY
TRBJ1-1 | - | TRBV6-5 | ASSSLTGGYNEAF
TRBJ1-2 | - | TRBV2 | ASSDAGYGYT
- | - | TRBV6-5 | ASSSPKRGYEQY
TRBJ1-4 | - | TRBV5-4 | ASSLDTDRQTEKLF
TRBJ2-3 | - | TRBV5-5 | ASSTLLDTQY
TRBJ2-1 | - | TRBV6-5 | ASSYSTQQF
TRBJ1-2 | - | TRBV12-5 | ASGLIQGNYGYT
TRBJ2-5 | - | TRBV7-9 | ASSLGLVGPRETQY
TRBJ1-3 | - | TRBV6-6 | ASSYQGGTGNTIY
TRBJ1-1 | - | TRBV6-1 | ASSGRTEAF
TRBJ2-1 | - | TRBV29-1 | SVDSDRKPYNEQF
TRBJ2-7 | once | TRBV11-2 | ASSSSTGPYKY
TRBJ2-2 | - | TRBV14 | ASSQFLTGELF
TRBJ1-6 | - | TRBV19 | ASSGQNGVSPLH
TRBJ1-4 | - | TRBV6-5 | ASSPQGPPSEKLF
TRBJ2-2 | - | TRBV4-2 | ASSQGGGSGELF